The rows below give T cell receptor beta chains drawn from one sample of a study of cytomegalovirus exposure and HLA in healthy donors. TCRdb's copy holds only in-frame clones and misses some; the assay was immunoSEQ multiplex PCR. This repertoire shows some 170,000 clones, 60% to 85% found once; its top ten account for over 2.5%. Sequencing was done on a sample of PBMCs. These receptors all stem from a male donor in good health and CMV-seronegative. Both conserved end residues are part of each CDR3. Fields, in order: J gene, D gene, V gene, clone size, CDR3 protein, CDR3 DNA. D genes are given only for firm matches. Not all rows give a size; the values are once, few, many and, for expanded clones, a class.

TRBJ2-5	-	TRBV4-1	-	CASSLQGGRSETQYF	TGCGCCAGCAGCCTCCAAGGAGGGCGGTCGGAGACCCAGTACTTC
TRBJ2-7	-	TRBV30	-	CAWSVGAPGLSYEQYF	TGTGCCTGGAGTGTAGGGGCCCCGGGACTTTCCTACGAGCAGTACTTC
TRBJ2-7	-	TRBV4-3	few	CASSQDRAYEQYF	TGCGCCAGCAGCCAAGATAGAGCCTACGAGCAGTACTTC
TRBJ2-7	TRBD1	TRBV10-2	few	CASSEGDSESSYEQYF	TGCGCCAGCAGTGAGGGGGACAGCGAGAGCTCCTACGAGCAGTACTTC
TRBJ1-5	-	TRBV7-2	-	CASSVQDGQPQHF	TGTGCCAGCAGCGTACAGGACGGTCAGCCCCAGCATTTT
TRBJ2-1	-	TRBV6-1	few	CASSEGQTSYNEQFF	TGTGCCAGCAGTGAAGGACAGACCTCCTACAATGAGCAGTTCTTC
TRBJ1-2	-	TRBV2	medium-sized	CASSVIESYGYTF	TGTGCCAGCAGTGTTATAGAGTCATATGGCTACACCTTC
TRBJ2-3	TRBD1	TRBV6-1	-	CASSEGQGASDTQYF	TGTGCCAGCAGTGAGGGACAGGGGGCATCAGATACGCAGTATTTT
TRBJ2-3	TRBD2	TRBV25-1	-	CASSGLATNTQYF	TGTGCCAGTTCGGGACTAGCAACCAATACGCAGTATTTT
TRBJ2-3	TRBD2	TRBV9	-	CASSLSGADTQYF	TGTGCCAGCAGCCTTAGCGGGGCAGATACGCAGTATTTT
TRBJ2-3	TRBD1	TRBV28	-	CASSSGQGTDTQYF	TGTGCCAGCAGCTCTGGACAGGGAACAGATACGCAGTATTTT
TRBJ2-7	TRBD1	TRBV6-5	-	CASSYRDRSYEQYF	TGTGCCAGCAGTTACCGGGACAGGAGCTACGAGCAGTACTTC
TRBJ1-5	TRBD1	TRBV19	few	CASSIVPRQGGNQPQHF	TGTGCCAGTAGTATAGTGCCGAGACAGGGAGGCAATCAGCCCCAGCATTTT
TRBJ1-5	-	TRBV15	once	CATSRAGAGQPQHF	TGTGCCACCAGCAGAGCAGGGGCCGGGCAGCCCCAGCATTTT
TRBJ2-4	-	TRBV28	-	CASSYWSGEGEENIQYF	TGTGCCAGCAGTTACTGGTCTGGGGAGGGGGAAGAAAACATTCAGTACTTC
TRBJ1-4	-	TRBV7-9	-	CASSLLGGTLNEKLFF	TGTGCCAGCAGTCTCCTCGGGGGAACCCTTAATGAAAAACTGTTTTTT
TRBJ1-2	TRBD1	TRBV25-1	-	CASSDPGTGNYGYTF	TGTGCCAGCAGTGACCCCGGGACAGGGAACTATGGCTACACCTTC
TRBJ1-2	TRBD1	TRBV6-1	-	CASSEPEGGIIYGYTF	TGTGCCAGCAGTGAGCCCGAAGGGGGCATTATCTATGGCTACACCTTC
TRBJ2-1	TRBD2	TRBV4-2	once	CASSQNSGTSGNNEQFF	TGTGCCAGCAGCCAAAACTCTGGGACTAGCGGTAACAATGAGCAGTTCTTC
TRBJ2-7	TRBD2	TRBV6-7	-	CASPEGGGRFYEQYF	TGTGCCAGCCCTGAGGGCGGGGGGAGGTTTTACGAGCAGTACTTC
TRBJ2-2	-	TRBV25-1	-	CASSEYYTGELFF	TGTGCCAGCAGTGAATACTACACCGGGGAGCTGTTTTTT
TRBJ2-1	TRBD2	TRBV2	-	CASGTAGGPDEQFF	TGTGCCAGCGGTACAGCGGGAGGCCCCGATGAGCAGTTCTTC
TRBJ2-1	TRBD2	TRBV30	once	CAWSRPGLAHGEQFF	TGTGCCTGGAGTCGACCAGGACTAGCGCACGGTGAGCAGTTCTTC
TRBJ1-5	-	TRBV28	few	CASSLFQGFQPQHF	TGTGCCAGCAGTTTATTTCAGGGTTTTCAGCCCCAGCATTTT
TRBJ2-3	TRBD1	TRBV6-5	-	CASSYTGQGSDTQYF	TGTGCCAGCAGTTACACCGGACAGGGGTCAGATACGCAGTATTTT
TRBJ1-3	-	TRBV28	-	CASYNAESSGNTIYF	TGTGCCAGCTACAATGCGGAGAGCTCTGGAAACACCATATATTTT
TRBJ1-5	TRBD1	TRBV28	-	CASTGQGAYPRHF	TGTGCCAGCACGGGACAGGGTGCTTATCCCCGGCATTTT
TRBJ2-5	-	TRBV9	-	CASSPQGGIWTQYF	TGTGCCAGCAGCCCCCAGGGCGGCATTTGGACCCAGTACTTC
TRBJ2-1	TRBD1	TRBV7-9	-	CASGRDRGFDEQFF	TGTGCCAGCGGGAGGGACAGGGGTTTCGATGAGCAGTTCTTC
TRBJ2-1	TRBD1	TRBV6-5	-	CASSLTGWREQFF	TGTGCCAGCAGTTTGACAGGGTGGAGGGAGCAGTTCTTC
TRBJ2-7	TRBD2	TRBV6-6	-	CASRPGLAGKNEQYF	TGTGCCAGCAGGCCCGGACTAGCGGGGAAAAACGAGCAGTACTTC
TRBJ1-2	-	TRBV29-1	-	CSVGQLYGYTF	TGCAGCGTTGGACAGCTCTATGGCTACACCTTC
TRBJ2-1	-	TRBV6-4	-	CASSDSLAINSYNEQFF	TGTGCCAGCAGTGACTCGTTAGCGATAAACTCCTACAATGAGCAGTTCTTC
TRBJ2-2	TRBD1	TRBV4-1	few	CASSPGTVSGELFF	TGCGCCAGCAGTCCCGGGACAGTATCAGGGGAGCTGTTTTTT
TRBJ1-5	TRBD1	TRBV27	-	CASRDRGGGDQPQHF	TGTGCCAGCAGGGACAGGGGAGGGGGCGATCAGCCCCAGCATTTT
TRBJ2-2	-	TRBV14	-	CASSHSSGELFF	TGTGCCAGCAGCCATTCGAGTGGGGAGCTGTTTTTT
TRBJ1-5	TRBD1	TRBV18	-	CASSPDRASQPQHF	TGTGCCAGCTCCCCTGACAGGGCGTCTCAGCCCCAGCATTTT
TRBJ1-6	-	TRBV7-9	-	CASSLDVTAHSPLHF	TGTGCCAGCAGCTTGGATGTTACAGCACATTCACCCCTCCACTTT
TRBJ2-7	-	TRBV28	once	CASSFGGFYEQYF	TGTGCCAGCAGTTTTGGGGGCTTCTACGAGCAGTACTTC
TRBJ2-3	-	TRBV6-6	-	CASRTTGSTDTQYF	TGTGCCAGCAGGACGACGGGGAGCACAGATACGCAGTATTTT